These T cell receptor beta chains were read from a single sample in a study of blood T cell repertoires in COVID-19. The protocol was immunoSEQ multiplex PCR, while the TCRdb copy is restricted to in-frame clones and leaves out a portion. The sample lists about 170,000 clones; roughly nine tenths were seen once. The sequenced sample consisted of peripheral blood. These receptors all come from a woman aged 55-70 years with COVID-19, enrolled during active disease. Each CDR3 is given with its conserved first and last residue. Each record gives: clone size, V gene, J gene, D gene, CDR3 protein, CDR3 DNA. A D gene is named only where the DNA matches it firmly. Size values are once, few and many counts, or a class for expanded clones, and some rows have none.

>once|TRBV20-1|TRBJ2-7|TRBD2
CSASTSGRGYEQYF
TGCAGTGCTAGTACCAGCGGGAGAGGGTACGAGCAGTACTTC
>.|TRBV3-1/TRBV3-2|TRBJ2-7|.
CASSPGLLNSYEQYF
TGTGCCAGCAGCCCGGGACTTTTAAATTCCTACGAGCAGTACTTC
>few|TRBV7-9|TRBJ2-7|.
CASSLPFGVYEQYF
TGTGCCAGCAGCCTCCCCTTCGGGGTCTACGAGCAGTACTTC
>.|TRBV7-6|TRBJ1-6|TRBD1
CASSLEGQGHSPLHF
TGTGCCAGCAGCTTAGAGGGACAGGGGCATTCACCCCTCCACTTT
>.|TRBV30|TRBJ2-2|.
CAWRAGNTGELFF
TGTGCCTGGAGGGCGGGCAACACCGGGGAGCTGTTTTTT
>.|TRBV5-1|TRBJ1-6|.
CASSLGRGASDNSPLHF
TGCGCCAGCAGCTTGGGTCGGGGGGCAAGCGATAATTCACCCCTCCACTTT
>.|TRBV5-4|TRBJ1-5|.
CASSLEGGLNQPQHF
TGTGCCAGCAGCTTGGAGGGGGGGTTGAATCAGCCCCAGCATTTT
>.|TRBV11-2|TRBJ2-7|.
CASRRWGSYEQYF
TGTGCCAGTCGTCGCTGGGGCAGCTACGAGCAGTACTTC
>.|TRBV5-1|TRBJ1-2|TRBD1
CASSFGQGYGYTF
TGCGCCAGCAGCTTCGGACAGGGCTATGGCTACACCTTC
>.|TRBV5-1|TRBJ2-5|.
CASDAGLSAETQYF
TGCGCCAGCGATGCGGGCCTTTCGGCGGAGACCCAGTACTTC
>.|TRBV3-1/TRBV3-2|TRBJ1-2|.
CASSQDGEPFTYGYTF
TGTGCCAGCAGCCAAGATGGGGAGCCCTTTACCTATGGCTACACCTTC
>.|TRBV6-2/TRBV6-3|TRBJ1-5|.
CASSYRQGRGYSNQPQHF
TGTGCCAGCAGTTACCGGCAGGGGCGGGGGTATAGCAATCAGCCCCAGCATTTT
>once|TRBV6-5|TRBJ2-7|TRBD2
CASTPSGPYYEQYF
TGTGCCAGCACGCCTAGCGGACCATACTACGAGCAGTACTTC
>once|TRBV7-9|TRBJ1-5|TRBD1
CASSFNDRGQPQHF
TGTGCCAGCAGCTTCAATGACAGGGGCCAGCCCCAGCATTTT
>.|TRBV2|TRBJ1-5|TRBD1
CASSDPQGSAVGGPQHF
TGTGCCAGCAGTGATCCACAGGGGTCGGCGGTCGGTGGGCCCCAGCATTTT
>.|TRBV7-9|TRBJ1-1|.
CASSLVPNSSPEAFF
TGTGCCAGCAGCTTAGTACCCAACAGTTCTCCTGAAGCTTTCTTT
>.|TRBV18|TRBJ2-1|.
CASSPRGEQFF
TGTGCCAGCTCACCGAGGGGGGAGCAGTTCTTC
>.|TRBV5-1|TRBJ1-5|.
CASGWDLGVYSNQPQHF
TGCGCCAGCGGGTGGGATTTGGGAGTGTATAGCAATCAGCCCCAGCATTTT
>.|TRBV3-1/TRBV3-2|TRBJ2-1|.
CASSPRGRGDNEQFF
TGTGCCAGCAGCCCGCGAGGCAGGGGAGACAATGAGCAGTTCTTC
>.|TRBV27|TRBJ1-1|.
CASSLGTEAFF
TGTGCCAGCAGTCTAGGTACTGAAGCTTTCTTT
>.|TRBV30|TRBJ1-4|TRBD1
CAWSRDRGEKLFF
TGTGCCTGGAGCCGGGACAGGGGGGAAAAACTGTTTTTT
>.|TRBV30|TRBJ1-1|.
CAWSVSGQIMNTEAFF
TGTGCCTGGAGTGTAAGCGGACAGATTATGAACACTGAAGCTTTCTTT
>.|TRBV18|TRBJ2-7|.
CASSPVIQGTYEQYF
TGTGCCAGCTCACCCGTCATACAGGGTACCTACGAGCAGTACTTC
>.|TRBV24-1|TRBJ2-1|TRBD1
CATSDFRQGSYNEQFF
TGTGCCACCAGTGACTTCCGACAGGGGTCCTACAATGAGCAGTTCTTC
>many|TRBV28|TRBJ1-1|TRBD1
CASSSLDRVWTEAFF
TGTGCCAGCAGTTCCCTGGACAGGGTTTGGACTGAAGCTTTCTTT
>.|TRBV30|TRBJ1-1|TRBD1
CAWRIQGALGTEAFF
TGTGCCTGGAGAATACAGGGGGCATTAGGCACTGAAGCTTTCTTT
>.|TRBV25-1|TRBJ1-5|.
CASSELQDYQPQHF
TGTGCCAGCAGTGAATTACAGGATTATCAGCCCCAGCATTTT
>.|TRBV7-2|TRBJ1-5|TRBD1
CASSFGDRGNQPQHF
TGTGCCAGCAGCTTCGGGGACAGGGGAAATCAGCCCCAGCATTTT
>.|TRBV9|TRBJ1-6|.
CASSASGNSPLHF
TGTGCCAGCAGCGCTTCAGGAAATTCACCCCTCCACTTT
>.|TRBV29-1|TRBJ1-1|TRBD1
CSVEAGGLNTEAFF
TGCAGCGTTGAGGCAGGGGGACTGAACACTGAAGCTTTCTTT
>.|TRBV4-3|TRBJ2-5|TRBD2
CASSHSGTSGGLQETQYF
TGCGCCAGCAGCCATTCCGGGACTAGCGGGGGATTACAAGAGACCCAGTACTTC
>.|TRBV6-2/TRBV6-3|TRBJ2-5|.
CASSPGNTYQETQYF
TGTGCCAGCAGCCCCGGGAATACGTACCAAGAGACCCAGTACTTC
>.|TRBV6-1|TRBJ2-2|.
CASSERNRLNTGELFF
TGTGCCAGCAGTGAAAGGAACAGGTTGAACACCGGGGAGCTGTTTTTT
>.|TRBV5-1|TRBJ1-4|.
CASRKGGNEKLFF
TGCGCCAGCAGGAAAGGAGGGAATGAAAAACTGTTTTTT
>few|TRBV19|TRBJ2-7|TRBD1
CASQQRQGMDYEQYF
TGTGCCAGTCAACAGCGACAGGGAATGGACTACGAGCAGTACTTC
>.|TRBV2|TRBJ1-2|.
CASSATVDTYGYTF
TGTGCCAGCAGTGCAACGGTGGACACCTATGGCTACACCTTC
>.|TRBV7-2|TRBJ2-3|TRBD2
CASSHGLAGAGDTQYF
TGTGCCAGCAGCCACGGACTAGCGGGAGCGGGAGATACGCAGTATTTT
>.|TRBV4-1|TRBJ1-2|.
CASSQEQGSGGYTF
TGCGCCAGCAGCCAAGAACAGGGTTCGGGTGGCTACACCTTC
>.|TRBV6-5|TRBJ2-1|.
CASRLPPLGGNEQFF
TGTGCCAGCCGCCTCCCCCCACTAGGAGGCAATGAGCAGTTCTTC
>.|TRBV11-3|TRBJ2-4|.
CASSSGVAKNIQYF
TGTGCCAGCAGCTCAGGGGTGGCCAAAAACATTCAGTACTTC
>once|TRBV6-5|TRBJ2-7|.
CASSPTGSFNEQYF
TGTGCCAGCAGTCCGACCGGGTCCTTCAACGAGCAGTACTTC
>.|TRBV30|TRBJ2-1|TRBD2
CAWSVQEGTSPFF
TGTGCCTGGAGTGTACAAGAGGGGACTAGCCCGTTCTTC
>.|TRBV28|TRBJ1-2|.
CASSLTDYGYTF
TGTGCCAGCAGTTTGACAGACTATGGCTACACCTTC
>.|TRBV7-8|TRBJ2-7|TRBD2
CASRGATSESSYEQYF
TGTGCCAGCAGGGGGGCGACTAGCGAAAGCTCCTACGAGCAGTACTTC
>.|TRBV6-6|TRBJ1-5|.
CASSPRTIGQFNQPQHF
TGTGCCAGCAGTCCTAGAACCATCGGACAGTTCAATCAGCCCCAGCATTTT
>.|TRBV5-4|TRBJ2-5|.
CASSYGQWETQYF
TGTGCCAGCAGTTATGGACAGTGGGAGACCCAGTACTTC
>.|TRBV7-3|TRBJ2-2|TRBD2
CASSLKAGLAGITGELFF
TGTGCCAGCAGCTTAAAGGCCGGACTAGCGGGAATCACCGGGGAGCTGTTTTTT